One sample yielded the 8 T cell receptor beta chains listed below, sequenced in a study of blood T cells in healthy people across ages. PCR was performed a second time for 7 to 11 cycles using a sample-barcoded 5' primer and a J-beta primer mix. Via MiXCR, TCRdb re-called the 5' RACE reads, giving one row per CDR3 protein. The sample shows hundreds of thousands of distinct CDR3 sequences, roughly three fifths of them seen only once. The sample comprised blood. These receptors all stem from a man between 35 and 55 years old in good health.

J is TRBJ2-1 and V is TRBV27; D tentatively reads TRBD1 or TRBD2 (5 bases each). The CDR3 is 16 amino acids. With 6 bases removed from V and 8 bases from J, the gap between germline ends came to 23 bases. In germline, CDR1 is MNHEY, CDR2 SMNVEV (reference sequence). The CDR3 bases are TGTGCCAGCAGCACCTCATCGGGACGGATACTTTATGAGCAGTTCTTC. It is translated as CASSTSSGRILYEQFF.

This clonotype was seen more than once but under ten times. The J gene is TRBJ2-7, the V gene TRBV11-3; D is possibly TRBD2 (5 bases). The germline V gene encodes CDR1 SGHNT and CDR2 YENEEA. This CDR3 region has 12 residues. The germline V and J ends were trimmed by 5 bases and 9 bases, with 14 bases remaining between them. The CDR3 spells CASSGPESGQYF. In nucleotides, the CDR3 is TGTGCCAGCAGCGGGCCGGAAAGCGGGCAGTACTTC. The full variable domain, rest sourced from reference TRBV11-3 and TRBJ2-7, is EAGVVQSPRYKIIEKKQPVAFWCNPISGHNTLYWYLQNLGQGPELLIRYENEEAVDDSQLPKDRFSAERLKGVDSTLKIQPAELGDSAVYLCASSGPESGQYFGPGTRLTVT.

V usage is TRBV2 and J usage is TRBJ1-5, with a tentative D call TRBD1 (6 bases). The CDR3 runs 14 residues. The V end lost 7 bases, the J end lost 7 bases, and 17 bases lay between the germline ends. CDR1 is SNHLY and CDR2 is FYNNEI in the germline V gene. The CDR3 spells CASTAGEGYQPQHF. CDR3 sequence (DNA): TGTGCCAGCACCGCAGGGGAGGGATACCAGCCCCAGCATTTT.

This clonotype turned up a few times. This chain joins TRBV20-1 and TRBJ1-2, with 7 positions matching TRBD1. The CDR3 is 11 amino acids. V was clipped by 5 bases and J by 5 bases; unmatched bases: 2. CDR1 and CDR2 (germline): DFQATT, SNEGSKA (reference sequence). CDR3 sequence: CSAEQGYGYTF. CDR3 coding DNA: TGCAGTGCTGAACAGGGGTATGGCTACACCTTC.

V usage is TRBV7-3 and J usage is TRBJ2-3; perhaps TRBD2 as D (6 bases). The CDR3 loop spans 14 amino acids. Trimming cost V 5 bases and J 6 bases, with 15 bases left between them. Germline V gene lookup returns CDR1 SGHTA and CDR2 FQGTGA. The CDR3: CASSDGGSMDTQYF. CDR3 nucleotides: TGTGCCAGCAGCGACGGGGGATCAATGGATACGCAGTATTTT.

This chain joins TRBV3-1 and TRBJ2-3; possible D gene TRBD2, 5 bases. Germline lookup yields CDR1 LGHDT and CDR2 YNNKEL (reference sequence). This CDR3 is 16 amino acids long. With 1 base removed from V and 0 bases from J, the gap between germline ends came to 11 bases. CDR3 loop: CASSQVPRGSTDTQYF. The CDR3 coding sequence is TGTGCCAGCAGCCAAGTGCCTAGAGGGAGCACAGATACGCAGTATTTT.

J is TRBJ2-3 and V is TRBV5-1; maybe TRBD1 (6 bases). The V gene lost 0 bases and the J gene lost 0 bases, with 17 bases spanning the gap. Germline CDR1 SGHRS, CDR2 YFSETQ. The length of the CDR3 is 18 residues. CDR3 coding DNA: TGCGCCAGCAGCTTGGAGAACTCAGGGGTCACTAGCACAGATACGCAGTATTTT. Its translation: CASSLENSGVTSTDTQYF.

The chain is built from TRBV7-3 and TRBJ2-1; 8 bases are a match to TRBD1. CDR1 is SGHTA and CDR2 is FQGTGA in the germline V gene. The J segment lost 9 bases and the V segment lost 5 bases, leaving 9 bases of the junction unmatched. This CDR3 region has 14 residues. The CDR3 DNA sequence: TGTGCCAGCAGCATGACAGGGGCAGGGGGTGAGCAGTTCTTC. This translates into CASSMTGAGGEQFF.